This TCR beta chain came from a study of cytotoxic CD8 clonotypes in ibrutinib-treated CLL. Whole-study findings and limits: Among the clonotypes, public ones were uncommon and contracted or held stable on treatment. Increased clonality at ibrutinib response gave way to a return toward baseline at progression.

In the case of this clone: Its antigen remains unknown.

A 1 in 200,000 to 1 in 1 million T cell depth was the sequencing target. TCRdb's copy holds only in-frame clones and misses some; the assay was immunoSEQ multiplex PCR. The sample records 130,000 or so clones, approximately 77% being singletons. The sample consisted of PBMCs, taken after 12 months of ibrutinib treatment. The sequence derives from a human donor with chronic lymphocytic leukemia.

The CDR3 protein is CASSRSGTANEKLFF. CDR3 DNA: TGTGCCAGCAGTAGAAGTGGCACCGCTAATGAAAAACTGTTTTTT. V gene TRBV7-2 combines with J gene TRBJ1-4; D gene uncertain. The CDR3 runs to 15 residues. Germline CDR1 is SGHTA and CDR2 is FQGNSA. The V gene lost 6 bases and the J gene lost 3 bases, with 14 bases spanning the gap.